These 19 T cell receptor beta chains came from one sample sequenced in a study of T cell repertoires in cytomegalovirus infection. TCRdb re-derived calls from the reads in MiXCR, one entry per CDR3 protein. The sample holds about 360,000 distinct CDR3 sequences, roughly 18% seen once. What was sequenced was PBMCs. The receptors here all came from a human donor in good health (CMV status not recorded). Some clones in this sample may be carry-over from other donors' samples.

The rearrangement uses TRBV20-1 and TRBJ2-7, with 8 bases fitting TRBD1. The V gene end was trimmed by 0 bases and the J gene end by 4 bases; junction bases not matched to a gene: 5. This CDR3 is built from 14 residues. Germline V gene data show CDR1 as DFQATT and CDR2 as SNEGSKA (reference sequence). CDR3 protein: CSARDPRGLYEQYF. CDR3 nucleotide sequence: TGCAGTGCTAGAGATCCCAGGGGGCTTTACGAGCAGTACTTC.

V and J are TRBV6-2 or TRBV6-3 and TRBJ1-1, with D uncertain. This CDR3 is built from 14 residues. Germline CDR1 is MNHEY and CDR2 is SVGEGT. Deletions cut 2 bases from V and 3 bases from J, with 10 bases between. This chain's CDR3 is CASSYRRPYTEAFF. The CDR3 coding sequence is TGTGCCAGCAGTTACAGAAGACCCTACACTGAAGCTTTCTTT.

V and J are TRBV29-1 and TRBJ2-2; unclear D gene. The CDR3 contains 11 residues. Germline CDR1 and CDR2: SQVTM and ANQGSEA. V gave up 5 bases and J gave up 5 bases, with 6 bases separating them. The CDR3 nucleotides read TGCAGCGTTCGTAGGACCGGGGAGCTGTTTTTT. This sequence encodes CSVRRTGELFF.

This clonotype was observed a few times. This chain joins TRBV7-2 and TRBJ2-7; TRBD1 matches 7 bases. V lost 0 bases, J lost 1 base, and 3 bases stayed unmatched. CDR1 and CDR2 from the germline V gene are SGHTA and FQGNSA. The CDR3 consists of 15 residues. CDR3 in amino acids: CASSLAGQPSYEQYF. For the CDR3, the DNA is TGTGCCAGCAGCTTAGCGGGACAGCCTTCCTACGAGCAGTACTTC.

This chain's CDR3 is CASSRKAGPSSYNEQFF. The CDR3 DNA reads TGTGCCAGCAGTCGGAAAGCGGGGCCAAGCTCCTACAATGAGCAGTTCTTC. The chain recombines TRBV6-2 or TRBV6-3 with TRBJ2-1, with 7 bases matching TRBD2. The CDR3 runs to 17 residues. J gave up 0 bases and V 5 bases, and 10 bases lay outside the gene matches. Per germline, CDR1 MNHEY and CDR2 SVGEGT.

Ten or more counts support this clonotype. This chain connects TRBV19 to TRBJ2-7, with D tentatively TRBD1 (5 bases). The CDR3 runs 14 residues. CDR1 is LNHDA and CDR2 is SQIVND in the germline V gene (reference sequence). Trimming removed 6 bases from V and 1 base from J, with 13 bases in between. The CDR3 DNA reads TGTGCCAGTAGGCAGGGCTCACTTTCCTACGAGCAGTACTTC. Translation gives CASRQGSLSYEQYF.

This clonotype came up a few times. The chain links TRBV7-8 to TRBJ2-3, with D perhaps being TRBD1 or TRBD2 (5 bases each). Germline-derived CDR1 and CDR2 are SGHVS and FQNEAQ. V was cut by 6 bases and J by 5 bases, with 24 bases left in between. The CDR3 is 17 residues long. CDR3 nucleotide sequence: TGTGCCAGCAGTTTTAGCCCCCCGTCGGGGCCAAGAGATACGCAGTATTTT. Translating gives CASSFSPPSGPRDTQYF.

The rearrangement uses TRBV7-9 and TRBJ2-3; 9 bases line up with TRBD2. The ends lost 8 bases at V and 2 bases at J; junction bases unmatched: 20. Germline CDR1 is SEHNR and CDR2 is FQNEAQ (reference sequence). The CDR3 loop spans 19 amino acids. The CDR3: CASSRGLALILGYTDTQYF. The CDR3 nucleotides read TGTGCCAGCTCCCGGGGACTAGCTTTGATCTTGGGGTACACAGATACGCAGTATTTT. The variable domain in full, completed from reference TRBV7-9 and TRBJ2-3, reads DTGVSQNPRHKITKRGQNVTFRCDPISEHNRLYWYRQTLGQGPEFLTYFQNEAQLEKSRLLSDRFSAERPKGSFSTLEIQRTEQGDSAMYLCASSRGLALILGYTDTQYFGPGTRLTVL.

This clonotype was observed a few times. The chain is built from TRBV20-1 and TRBJ2-1; D call uncertain. Germline V lookup: CDR1 DFQATT, CDR2 SNEGSKA (reference sequence). Trimming cost V 6 bases and J 7 bases, with 16 bases left between them. This CDR3 comprises 13 residues. The CDR3 protein is CSASLSIENEQFF. CDR3 sequence (DNA): TGCAGTGCCAGTCTATCAATCGAGAATGAGCAGTTCTTC.

This clonotype was observed a handful of times. V and J are TRBV27 and TRBJ2-5; D not certain. Germline-derived CDR1 and CDR2 are MNHEY and SMNVEV (reference sequence). The CDR3 sequence is 12 residues long. Between the trimmed V and J ends, which lost 6 bases and 5 bases, there was a span of 10 bases. CDR3 coding DNA: TGTGCCAGCAGAAAGGGTGGGGAGACCCAGTACTTC. Translating gives CASRKGGETQYF.

CDR3 DNA: TGTGCCACCAGCAGAGATCGCCAGGGGGCTACTCCCCTCCACTTT. It specifies CATSRDRQGATPLHF. This chain links TRBV15 with TRBJ1-6, with TRBD1 identical over 8 bases. The CDR3 sequence is 15 residues long. The germline V gene encodes CDR1 LNHNV and CDR2 YYDKDF (reference sequence). V lost 0 bases, J lost 13 bases, and 8 bases stayed unmatched.

There are many counts of this clonotype. The chain joins TRBV7-9 to TRBJ1-3, with 10 bases matching TRBD1. The CDR3 contains 18 residues. V trimming: 7 bases; J trimming: 0 bases; junction bases outside the gene matches: 12. Per germline, CDR1 SEHNR and CDR2 FQNEAQ (reference sequence). The CDR3 DNA is TGTGCCAGCAAACTTTCCGGGACAGGGGTTTTCTCTGGAAACACCATATATTTT. Amino acid sequence: CASKLSGTGVFSGNTIYF.

This clonotype was observed a few times. The chain employs TRBV7-2 and TRBJ2-5, with 9 bases fitting TRBD1. Losses at the gene ends were 8 bases for V and 1 base for J; bases not matched to a gene: 8. In germline, CDR1 is SGHTA, CDR2 FQGNSA. The CDR3 loop spans 15 amino acids. Here the CDR3 DNA reads TGTGCCAGCGGTTTGGGACAGGGCTTCCAAGAGACCCAGTACTTC. Translation: CASGLGQGFQETQYF.

The chain carries TRBV6-1 and TRBJ1-4; a weak D match, TRBD1 (5 bases). CDR3 length: 17 amino acids. Trimming took off 6 bases at V and 1 base at J, with 18 bases between the two ends. Germline CDR1 is MNHNS and CDR2 is SASEGT. Here the CDR3 DNA reads TGTGCCAGCAGCACACGCTTAGGGGTAGGAACTAATGAAAAACTGTTTTTT. It translates to CASSTRLGVGTNEKLFF.

This clonotype has only a few counts. V gene TRBV6-2 or TRBV6-3 combines with J gene TRBJ2-1; the match to TRBD2 covers 9 bases. Looked up from germline, CDR1 is MNHEY and CDR2 is SVGEGT. The CDR3 contains 18 residues. V lost 0 bases and J lost 7; bases outside the gene matches: 13. CDR3 in amino acids: CASSYSFYWREGRNEQFF. As DNA, the CDR3 is TGTGCCAGCAGTTACTCCTTTTATTGGCGGGAGGGCCGTAATGAGCAGTTCTTC.

The chain recombines TRBV28 with TRBJ2-3; 11 positions agree with TRBD2. This CDR3 has 16 residues. The V gene end was trimmed by 1 base and the J gene end by 3 bases; junction bases not matched to a gene: 3. Germline V lookup: CDR1 MDHEN, CDR2 SYDVKM. This CDR3 is CASSLLGLAETDTQYF. CDR3 in DNA: TGTGCCAGCAGTTTATTGGGACTAGCGGAAACAGATACGCAGTATTTT.

This clonotype occurred many times. The V call is TRBV29-1, the J call TRBJ1-1; D is unclear. The V end lost 4 bases, the J end lost 1 base, and 4 bases lay between the germline ends. The CDR3 covers 11 residues. The germline V gene has CDR1 SQVTM and CDR2 ANQGSEA. In DNA, the CDR3 is TGCAGCGTTGCAAGGAACACTGAAGCTTTCTTT. This sequence encodes CSVARNTEAFF. The full variable domain, its missing parts supplied by reference TRBV29-1 and TRBJ1-1, is SAVISQKPSRDICQRGTSLTIQCQVDSQVTMMFWYRQQPGQSLTLIATANQGSEATYESGFVIDKFPISRPNLTFSTLTVSNMSPEDSSIYLCSVARNTEAFFGQGTRLTVV.

In its sample, this clonotype was seen a few times. The rearrangement joins TRBV27 to TRBJ2-7, with 10 bases that match TRBD1. Germline values: CDR1 MNHEY, CDR2 SMNVEV (reference sequence). With V trimmed by 4 bases and J by 4 bases, 7 bases remained unmatched. The CDR3 extends over 15 amino acids. The CDR3 bases are TGTGCCAGCAGTTACCGACAGGGGGCGCCTTACGAGCAGTACTTC. It codes for CASSYRQGAPYEQYF.

The CDR3 here is CASRTTGARATQYF. CDR3 bases: TGTGCCAGCAGAACGACAGGGGCGAGAGCTACGCAGTATTTT. This chain connects TRBV12-3 or TRBV12-4 to TRBJ2-3, with 8 nucleotides matching TRBD1. The CDR3 has 14 residues. V trimming: 6 bases; J trimming: 8 bases; junction bases outside the gene matches: 10.